This TCR beta chain is drawn from a study of tumor-infiltrating lymphocytes in oesophageal squamous cell carcinoma. This CDR3 has 16 residues. From germline, CDR1 is MNHNY and CDR2 SVGAGI (reference sequence). About this clonotype: One junction end does not reproduce the germline sequence, and a read error may be involved.

From the PCR reads, TCRdb called clonotypes with MiXCR, one entry per CDR3 protein. The repertoire includes 7,000 to 9,000 distinct CDR3 sequences, around 14% of them detected once, and about 13% sits in the top ten. This chain joins TRBV6-6 and TRBJ2-5, with D unclear. Source material: blood. This TCR was recovered from a male donor with esophageal squamous cell carcinoma. This CDR3 is CASIGLSSSYSSPLHF. The CDR3 region has the DNA TGTGCCAGCATAGGGCTAAGCTCATCCTATAGTTCACCCCTCCACTTC.